This paragraph covers one T cell receptor beta chain sequence. Antigen specificity is unknown. This sample was included in a study of blood T cells in healthy people across ages. The total RNA that was extracted per sample amounted to at least 5 micrograms. The CDR3 extends over 16 amino acids. CDR1 and CDR2 from the germline V gene are SGHAT and FQNNGV. The J segment lost 6 bases and the V segment lost 3 bases, leaving 8 bases of the junction unmatched. A second about 6 to 12 cycle PCR used barcoded and J-beta primers. TCRdb used MiXCR to reprocess the 5' RACE reads, holding one entry per CDR3 protein. The sample shows under 1,000,000 distinct CDR3 sequences, 35% to 60% of them seen only once. The study, taken as a whole, reports: In the absence of known donor CMV status, changes in expanded clonotypes were possibly confounded.

This chain joins TRBV11-2 and TRBJ2-3; TRBD2 matches 11 bases. This clonotype was sampled from a man at least 80 years old in good health. Source material: blood. The CDR3 DNA sequence: TGTGCCAGCAGCTTGGATAGCGGGAGGGCCCAGGATACGCAGTATTTT. Protein: CASSLDSGRAQDTQYF.